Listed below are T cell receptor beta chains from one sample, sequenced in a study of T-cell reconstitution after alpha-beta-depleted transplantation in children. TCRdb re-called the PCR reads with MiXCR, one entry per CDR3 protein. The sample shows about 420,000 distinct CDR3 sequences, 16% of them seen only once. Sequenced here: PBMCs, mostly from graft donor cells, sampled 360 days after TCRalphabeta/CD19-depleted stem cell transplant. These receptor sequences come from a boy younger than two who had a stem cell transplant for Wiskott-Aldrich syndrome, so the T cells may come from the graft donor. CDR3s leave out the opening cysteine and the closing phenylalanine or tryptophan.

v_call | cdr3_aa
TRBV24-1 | ATSDSRIETQY
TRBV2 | ASSRTHYEQY
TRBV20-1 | SARGKDRFNQPQH
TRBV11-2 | ASSLWARGQGHSYEQY
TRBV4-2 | AISPGPRLAEKTGELF
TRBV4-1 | ASRRTGSTDTQY
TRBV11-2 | ASSLTGRETGANVLT
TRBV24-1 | ATSRRDPNTGELF
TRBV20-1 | SELAGGPDTQY
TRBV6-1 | ASSATDSFNYGYT
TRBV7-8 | ASSFPPPWDTQY
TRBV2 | ASSEGTAYQPQH
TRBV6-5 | ASSYFSLNTEAF
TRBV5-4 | ASSIGQGRDTQY
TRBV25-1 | ASSEYLGGEQY
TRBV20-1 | CARVPRTSGLEDTQY
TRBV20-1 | SASDRESTGELF
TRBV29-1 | SVGGIYEQY
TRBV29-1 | SVSGNTEAF
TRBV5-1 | ASSLSLAADTQY
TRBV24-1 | ATGTSRTDTQY
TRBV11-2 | ASSLVSGPYNEQF
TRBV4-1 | ASSQDKGGRGSTYNEQF
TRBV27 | ASIGTGPTDTQY
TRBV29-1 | SASVAQGYNEQF
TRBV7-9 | ASSLRAPSTDTQY
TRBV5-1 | ASSLPSSGPGHLCEQY
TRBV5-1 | ASSLGFESIQY
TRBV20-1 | SANRPPGGGTEAF
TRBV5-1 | ASSLSYRDRGVFLYNEQF
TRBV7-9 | ASSPRTSGRANSGANVLT
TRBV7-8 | ASSLDGDRAETQY
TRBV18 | ASSQRGGPKNIQY
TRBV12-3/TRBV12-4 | ASSLTAYEQF
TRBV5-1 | ASSLWVQGNTEAF